The sequence of this T cell receptor (beta chain) was determined in a study of spatial heterogeneity in lung cancer. Background on the study: Beta-chain sequences were consistently detected more often than alpha-chain sequences.

The germline V gene encodes CDR1 SGHRS and CDR2 YFSETQ. The CDR3 loop spans 15 amino acids. The time point here: sample taken at primary tumor resection. Unsorted samples of tumor, nontumor lung or frozen PBMC had their whole RNA sequenced. Study results and caveats: Ubiquitous and regional nonsynonymous mutations were tracked by counts of ubiquitous and regional expanded TCRs, respectively. Mutation tallies in tumors tracked expanded intratumoral alpha and beta TCR counts.

This clonotype was detected ten times or more. As yet, its antigen is unknown. The junction shows a germline mismatch at one end, possibly a read error. TCRdb ran MiXCR on the 5' RACE reads and lists one entry per CDR3 protein. The data contain over 9,000 distinct CDR3 sequences, 4% to 6% of them singletons. The V call is TRBV5-1, the J call TRBJ2-3, with 11 bases that match TRBD2. The clonotype originates from a female donor with early-stage non-small cell lung cancer. Sample: lung tumor tissue, taken at surgery. CDR3 sequence reads: CASSLGLAVTDTQYF. In DNA form, the CDR3 reads TGCGCCAGCAGTTTGGGACTAGCGGTCACAGATACGCAGTATTTT.